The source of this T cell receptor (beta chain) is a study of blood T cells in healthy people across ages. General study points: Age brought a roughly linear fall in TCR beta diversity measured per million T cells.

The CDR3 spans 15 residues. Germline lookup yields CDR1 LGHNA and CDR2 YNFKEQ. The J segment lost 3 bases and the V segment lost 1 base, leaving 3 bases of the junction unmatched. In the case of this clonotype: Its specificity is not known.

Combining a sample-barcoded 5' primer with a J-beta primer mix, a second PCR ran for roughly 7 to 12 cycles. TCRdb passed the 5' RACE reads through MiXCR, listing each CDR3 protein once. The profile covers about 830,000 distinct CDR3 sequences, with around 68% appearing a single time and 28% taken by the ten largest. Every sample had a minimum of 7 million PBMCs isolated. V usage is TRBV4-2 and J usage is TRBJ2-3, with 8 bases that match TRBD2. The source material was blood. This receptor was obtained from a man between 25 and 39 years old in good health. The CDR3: CASSQGGGKTDTQYF. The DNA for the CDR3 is TGTGCCAGCAGCCAAGGCGGGGGGAAAACAGATACGCAGTATTTT.